This T cell receptor beta chain was sequenced in a study of T cell repertoires in cytomegalovirus infection. Across the study: Peptides in the study included HLA-C-restricted and HLA-B-restricted CMV epitopes. Public TCR beta signatures provided an indication of both CMV infection and a matching HLA type.

Germline V gene lookup returns CDR1 SGHTA and CDR2 FQGNSA. The CDR3 runs 16 residues. With 2 bases removed from V and 4 bases from J, the gap between germline ends came to 17 bases. Study observations and caveats: HLA-C-restricted, CMV-specific TCR beta clonotypes were dominant ex vivo. Cumulative frequency (of public TCR beta family members) identified carriers of CMV plus the relevant HLA.

TCRdb processed the reads anew with MiXCR; each CDR3 protein has one entry. The table lists about 830,000 distinct CDR3 sequences, less than 35% of them singletons. The table lists this clonotype with many counts. Its antigen is unknown. This clonotype was sampled from a human donor in good health (CMV status not recorded). Some clones in this sample may be carry-over from other donors' samples. Source: cultured CD8+ T cells from PBMCs, taken from culture after CMV antigen stimulation. This chain uses TRBV7-2 with TRBJ2-5; D may be TRBD1 or TRBD2 (6 bases each). In nucleotides, the CDR3 is TGTGCCAGCAGCTTAAGGAGGGGGGAGAGAGGAGAGACCCAGTACTTC. Translated, it gives CASSLRRGERGETQYF. Filled out from reference TRBV7-2 and TRBJ2-5, the complete variable domain reads GAGVSQSPSNKVTEKGKDVELRCDPISGHTALYWYRQSLGQGLEFLIYFQGNSAPDKSGLPSDRFSAERTGGSVSTLTIQRTQQEDSAVYLCASSLRRGERGETQYFGPGTRLLVL.